The 24 T cell receptor beta chains in this list originate from one sample, sequenced in a study of vaccination and CD4 T cells after COVID-19. Treatment noted: approximately 11-day PBMC culture with coronavirus spike peptide pools or control peptides (ViraFEST assay). Antigen specificity for these receptors is unknown. Once obtained from cultured CD4+ T cells, the DNA was sequenced using the Oncomine TCR Beta short-read assay. TCRdb used MiXCR to reprocess the PCR reads, holding one entry per CDR3 protein. The table includes about 10,000 distinct CDR3 sequences, approximately 25% detected once. The sequencing used CD4+ T cells from blood, cultured in vitro, collected before SARS-CoV-2 vaccination. The receptors were sampled from a human donor who received a COVID-19 vaccine.

Only a few counts were recorded for this clonotype. The CDR3, as DNA: TGTGCCATCAGTGAGATAGGGGGCGAGGTCGGGGAGACCCAGTACTTC. Translating gives CAISEIGGEVGETQYF. The chain carries TRBV10-3 and TRBJ2-5; 7 bases are a match to TRBD1. Germline CDR1 and CDR2: ENHRY and SYGVKD. The J segment lost 5 bases and the V segment lost 2 bases, leaving 11 bases of the junction unmatched. CDR3 length equals 16 residues.

This clonotype was detected only a few times. This chain links TRBV19 with TRBJ2-5; 8 bases are shared with TRBD1. Unmatched junction bases numbered 10, after V lost 6 bases and J lost 4 bases. The CDR3 is made up of 15 amino acids. In germline, CDR1 is LNHDA, CDR2 SQIVND (reference sequence). The CDR3: CASRTVQGAGETQYF. DNA for the CDR3: TGTGCCAGTAGAACCGTCCAGGGGGCCGGAGAGACCCAGTACTTC.

This clonotype was picked up a small number of times. The rearrangement links TRBV19 to TRBJ2-5; 14 bases are shared with TRBD2. With 5 bases clipped from V and 4 bases from J, the junction kept 3 bases outside the gene matches. The CDR3 is 15 residues long. Germline CDR1 LNHDA, CDR2 SQIVND (reference sequence). CDR3: CASSFGLAGGETQYF. CDR3 in DNA: TGTGCCAGTAGTTTCGGACTAGCGGGGGGAGAGACCCAGTACTTC.

This clonotype turned up a few times. The rearrangement links TRBV2 to TRBJ1-1; 8 bases agree with TRBD1. From germline, CDR1 is SNHLY and CDR2 FYNNEI. Germline trimming cut 9 bases from V and 5 bases from J; bases unmatched to any gene: 14. This CDR3 is 15 amino acids long. CDR3 in amino acids: CASRDNWTGRTEAFF. Here the CDR3 DNA reads TGTGCCAGTCGAGATAATTGGACAGGGCGGACTGAAGCTTTCTTT.

Details on this clonotype: A read error may account for a junction end that differs from germline. This sequence joins TRBV24-1 and TRBJ1-1, with TRBD1 matching 7 bases. The CDR3 is 15 residues long. Germline CDR1 and CDR2: KGHDR and SFDVKD. CDR3 amino acids: CATSFAGGMNAEAFF. The DNA of the CDR3 is TGTGCCACCAGTTTCGCAGGGGGAATGAACGCTGAAGCTTTCTTT.

Regarding this clonotype: A read error may account for a junction end that differs from germline. This chain links TRBV19 with TRBJ2-3; possibly TRBD1 for D (5 bases). The CDR3 covers 14 residues. CDR1 and CDR2 from the germline V gene are LNHDA and SQIVND (reference sequence). CDR3 sequence reads: CASSIAGNTDTRYF. The CDR3 region has the DNA TGTGCCAGTAGTATTGCAGGGAACACAGATACGCGGTATTTT.

This clonotype was found a few times. The gene calls are TRBV6-4 and TRBJ2-5; TRBD2 might be the D (6 bases). Germline V gene sequence: CDR1 MRHNA, CDR2 SNTAGT. Trimming removed 6 bases from V and 2 bases from J, with 19 bases in between. The CDR3 is 16 residues long. CDR3 sequence reads: CASRRVDGGGQETQYF. In DNA form, the CDR3 reads TGTGCCAGCAGGAGGGTGGACGGGGGTGGTCAAGAGACCCAGTACTTC.

Notes on this clonotype: Germline is not matched at one junction end, which may reflect a read error. V and J are TRBV5-4 and TRBJ1-2; 11 bases fit TRBD1. CDR1 SGHNT and CDR2 YYREEE come from the germline V gene (reference sequence). This CDR3 comprises 14 residues. The chain's CDR3 is CASSGQGANYGYTF. In DNA form, the CDR3 reads TGTGCCAGCAGCGGACAGGGGGCTAATTATGGCTACACCTTC.

V usage is TRBV24-1 and J usage is TRBJ1-2, with D possibly matching TRBD1 (6 bases). The CDR3 spans 13 residues. V lost 9 bases and J 5 bases, leaving 15 bases between the germline ends. In germline, CDR1 is KGHDR, CDR2 SFDVKD. The CDR3 reads CATLGGAGYGYTF. Here the CDR3 DNA reads TGTGCCACCCTGGGGGGCGCGGGATATGGCTACACCTTC.

The CDR3, as DNA: TGTGCCAGCAGCCAAGGAGAGACACCGTACCAAGAGACCCAGTACTTC. Encoded protein: CASSQGETPYQETQYF. The genes are TRBV4-2 and TRBJ2-5; D ambiguous. The V gene's germline CDR1 is LGHNA and CDR2 YNFKEQ. The CDR3 is 16 residues long. V was shortened by 1 base and J by 0 bases, with 12 bases between the two germline ends.

This chain connects TRBV19 to TRBJ2-5; TRBD1 agrees at 8 bases. Germline V gives CDR1 LNHDA, CDR2 SQIVND (reference sequence). CDR3 size: 16 residues. V shed 5 bases, J shed 1 base, and the junction held 9 bases outside the gene matches. CDR3 region: CASSHTGGTIQETQYF. Here the CDR3 DNA reads TGTGCCAGTAGTCACACAGGGGGAACAATCCAAGAGACCCAGTACTTC.

This clonotype rates as medium-sized. One junction end disagrees with the germline gene, perhaps due to a read error. This chain uses TRBV6-5 with TRBJ1-6; D remains ambiguous. The CDR3 has 15 residues. Per germline, CDR1 MNHEY and CDR2 SVGAGI. CDR3 loop: CASSYSYEGDSPLHF. The CDR3 nucleotides are TGTGCCAGCAGCTACTCTTACGAGGGAGACTCACCCCTCCACTTT.

Remarks on this clonotype: Because the CDR3's place on the DNA is in doubt, the DNA is left out and the CDR3 is given as listed by TCRdb. V gene TRBV20-1 combines with J gene TRBJ1-4; the table calls TRBD1, which could not be checked here. Germline CDR1 reads DFQATT; CDR2 reads SNEGSKA (reference sequence). The CDR3 spans 16 amino acids, including both terminal residues. Here the CDR3 reads CSARDFRDREMKNCFF.

This clonotype was seen a few times. This sequence joins TRBV24-1 and TRBJ1-2, with a possible D match to TRBD1 (6 bases). The germline V gene has CDR1 KGHDR and CDR2 SFDVKD. V was shortened by 5 bases and J by 5 bases, with 20 bases between the two germline ends. The CDR3 consists of 16 residues. The CDR3 bases are TGTGCCACCAGTGCGGGGCGAAAACAGGGAGGGTATGGCTACACCTTC. This encodes CATSAGRKQGGYGYTF.

This rearrangement joins TRBV7-9 to TRBJ2-1; TRBD2 matches 14 bases. With 5 bases clipped from V and 7 bases from J, the junction kept 13 bases outside the gene matches. Germline V gene sequence: CDR1 SEHNR, CDR2 FQNEAQ (reference sequence). This CDR3 spans 18 amino acids. The CDR3 reads CASSTQTSGGAIRNEQFF. CDR3 nucleotide sequence: TGTGCCAGCAGCACCCAGACTAGCGGGGGGGCTATTAGGAATGAGCAGTTCTTC.

V usage is TRBV6-1 and J usage is TRBJ2-7; D possibly corresponds to TRBD2 (5 bases). The CDR3 extends over 17 amino acids. The V and J ends lost 5 bases and 0 bases respectively, with 20 bases between them. Germline V gene data show CDR1 as MNHNS and CDR2 as SASEGT. CDR3 residues: CASSPGPLGVRSYEQYF. In DNA form, the CDR3 reads TGTGCCAGCAGTCCCGGCCCACTCGGGGTCCGCTCCTACGAGCAGTACTTC.

In this sample, this clonotype is medium-sized. This chain uses TRBV30 with TRBJ2-3; 7 bases fit TRBD2. V shed 4 bases and J 4 bases; nucleotides not matched to a gene: 8. The V gene's germline CDR1 is GTSNPN and CDR2 SVGIG (reference sequence). This CDR3 is built from 14 residues. The CDR3 spells CAWKTSLAADTQYF. The CDR3 nucleotides are TGTGCCTGGAAGACTAGCCTAGCGGCAGATACGCAGTATTTT.

This clonotype was picked up a small number of times. The chain recombines TRBV6-5 with TRBJ1-5; TRBD1 matches at 9 bases. The CDR3 totals 16 residues. Germline V gives CDR1 MNHEY, CDR2 SVGAGI. Trimming cost V 4 bases and J 2 bases; bases outside gene matches: 6. The CDR3 DNA reads as TGTGCCAGCAGTTCCCACAGGGGGCAGGGCAATCAGCCCCAGCATTTT. This gives the protein CASSSHRGQGNQPQHF.

The rearrangement links TRBV5-4 to TRBJ2-5; 7 bases agree with TRBD2. V dropped 7 bases and J dropped 1; count of bases not matched to a gene: 13. The CDR3 totals 16 residues. Germline lookup yields CDR1 SGHNT and CDR2 YYREEE (reference sequence). In nucleotides, the CDR3 is TGTGCCAGCTCCCCCTCAAGAGAGCGGGGCCAAGAGACCCAGTACTTC. Residues: CASSPSRERGQETQYF.

The rearrangement links TRBV29-1 to TRBJ1-1; D is possibly TRBD1 (6 bases). V was shortened by 6 bases and J by 3 bases, with 20 bases between the two germline ends. This CDR3 comprises 15 residues. CDR1 SQVTM and CDR2 ANQGSEA come from the germline V gene. CDR3 DNA: TGCAGCGTCTTGGACAGTTACAAAGGGTACACTGAAGCTTTCTTT. Translating it yields CSVLDSYKGYTEAFF.

This clonotype was found a few times. J is TRBJ1-5 and V is TRBV19; the D gene is possibly TRBD1 (6 bases). Trimming pared 4 bases from V and 3 bases from J, leaving 10 bases between. Germline V gene data show CDR1 as LNHDA and CDR2 as SQIVND (reference sequence). This CDR3 is 14 amino acids long. CDR3 protein: CASSTGQFNQPQHF. The CDR3 DNA sequence: TGTGCCAGTAGTACCGGACAGTTCAATCAGCCCCAGCATTTT.

The CDR3 loop reads CASSQLTGEPYEQYF. The CDR3, as DNA: TGTGCCAGCAGCCAATTGACAGGGGAACCCTACGAGCAGTACTTC. The chain combines TRBV7-2 with TRBJ2-7, with TRBD1 identical over 8 bases. The V gene's germline CDR1 is SGHTA and CDR2 FQGNSA. The CDR3 sequence is 15 residues long. J gave up 2 bases and V 5 bases, and 8 bases lay outside the gene matches.

This rearrangement joins TRBV5-4 to TRBJ1-3; D is uncertain. V lost 3 bases, J lost 6 bases, and 13 bases lay in between. This CDR3 comprises 14 residues. Germline V lookup: CDR1 SGHNT, CDR2 YYREEE (reference sequence). This CDR3 is CASSSGGQINTIYF. CDR3 sequence (DNA): TGTGCCAGCAGCTCGGGAGGTCAGATAAACACCATATATTTT. The full variable domain, rest sourced from reference TRBV5-4 and TRBJ1-3, is ETGVTQSPTHLIKTRGQQVTLRCSSQSGHNTVSWYQQALGQGPQFIFQYYREEENGRGNFPPRFSGLQFPNYSSELNVNALELDDSALYLCASSSGGQINTIYFGEGSWLTVV.

This clonotype was seen a handful of times. The rearrangement uses TRBV27 and TRBJ1-6; D is possibly TRBD1 (6 bases). The CDR3 loop spans 17 amino acids. The V end was cut by 0 bases, the J end by 11 bases, with 20 bases between. Germline CDR1 and CDR2: MNHEY and SMNVEV (reference sequence). The CDR3: CASSLSSSVGEGAPLHF. CDR3 sequence (DNA): TGTGCCAGCAGTTTATCGTCGTCAGTAGGGGAGGGGGCACCCCTCCACTTT.